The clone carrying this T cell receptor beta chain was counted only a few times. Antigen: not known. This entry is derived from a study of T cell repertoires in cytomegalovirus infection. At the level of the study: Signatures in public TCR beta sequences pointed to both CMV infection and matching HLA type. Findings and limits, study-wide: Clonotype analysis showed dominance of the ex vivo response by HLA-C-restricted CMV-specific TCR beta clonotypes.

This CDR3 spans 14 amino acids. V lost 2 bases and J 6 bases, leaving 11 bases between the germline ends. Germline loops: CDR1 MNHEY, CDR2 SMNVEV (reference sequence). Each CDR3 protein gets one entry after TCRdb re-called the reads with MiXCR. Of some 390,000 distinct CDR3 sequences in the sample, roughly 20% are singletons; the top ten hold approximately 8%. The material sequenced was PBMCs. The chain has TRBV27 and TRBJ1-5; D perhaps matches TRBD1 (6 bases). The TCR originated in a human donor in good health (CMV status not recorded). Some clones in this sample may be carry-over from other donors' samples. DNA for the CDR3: TGTGCCAGCAGTTTAGTAGGGGGGCTTCAGCCCCAGCATTTT. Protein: CASSLVGGLQPQHF.